This is a list of T cell receptor beta chains from one sample in a study of CD8 T cells in Susac syndrome. TCRdb re-called the immunoSEQ multiplex PCR reads through MiXCR, storing one row per CDR3 protein. The table has about 140,000 distinct CDR3 sequences, approximately 95% seen once; the top ten hold about 0.15%. Sequencing input: CD4+ T cells from PBMCs. Receptor source: a human donor with Susac syndrome. Each CDR3 is given with its conserved first and last residue. The D gene is left open where the match is weak. The listing skips clone size in some rows; elsewhere it reads once, few, many or a size class.

>TRBJ2-1|.|TRBV2|.
TGTGCCAGCAGTACCAGTGCCAGGAACAATGAGCAGTTCTTC
CASSTSARNNEQFF
>TRBJ2-2|.|TRBV29-1|.
TGCAGCGTTGCCCTAGCGAGGGGAATTGGGGAGCTGTTTTTT
CSVALARGIGELFF
>TRBJ2-1|.|TRBV29-1|.
TGCAGCGGGAGAACTAGAAGGTCAGGTGAGCAGTTCTTC
CSGRTRRSGEQFF
>TRBJ2-7|.|TRBV29-1|.
TGCAGCGTTGAAGTGGGGGACTGCTCCTACGAGCAGTACTTC
CSVEVGDCSYEQYF
>TRBJ1-1|.|TRBV10-3|.
TGTGCCATCACCGTACCTGGCGGCACTGAAGCTTTCTTT
CAITVPGGTEAFF
>TRBJ1-1|TRBD1|TRBV3-1|.
TGTGCCAGCAGCCCGCGGATCACAGGGGCGAACACTGAAGCTTTCTTT
CASSPRITGANTEAFF
>TRBJ2-1|.|TRBV28|once
TGTGCCAGCAGATCAGTAGGGGGTGACTACAATGAGCAGTTCTTC
CASRSVGGDYNEQFF
>TRBJ2-7|.|TRBV12-5|.
TGTGCTAGTGGTTTGAGTCAGGGGGGGAAGGAGCAGTACTTC
CASGLSQGGKEQYF
>TRBJ2-3|.|TRBV18|.
TGTGCCAGCTCACCCTACACAGATACGCAGTATTTT
CASSPYTDTQYF
>TRBJ2-5|.|TRBV4-2|.
TGTGCCAGCAGCCAAGAGAGGAGGGAGACCCAGTACTTC
CASSQERRETQYF
>TRBJ2-1|.|TRBV3-1|.
TGTGCCAGCAACAATGAGCAGTTCTTC
CASNNEQFF
>TRBJ2-7|TRBD1|TRBV25-1|.
TGTGCCAGCAGGGAGACAGGGCGCGAATCAGAGCAGTACTTC
CASRETGRESEQYF
>TRBJ2-1|.|TRBV20-1|.
TGCAGTGCTAAGGTATCCAGAAGCTCCTACAATGAGCAGTTCTTC
CSAKVSRSSYNEQFF
>TRBJ1-5|TRBD1|TRBV20-1|.
TGCAGTGCTAGAACCTCCGGACAGGGGGCCCAGCCCCAGCATTTT
CSARTSGQGAQPQHF
>TRBJ2-1|.|TRBV19|.
TGTGCCAGTAGCTCGACTAGACAGAATGAGCAGTTCTTC
CASSSTRQNEQFF
>TRBJ2-1|TRBD2|TRBV27|.
TGTGCCAGTCGCCCTAGCGGGAGTGGGAATGAGCAGTTCTTC
CASRPSGSGNEQFF
>TRBJ2-5|TRBD1|TRBV19|.
TGTGCCAGTAGTATAGTCGGGACAGGGTCGGAGACCCAGTACTTC
CASSIVGTGSETQYF
>TRBJ2-5|.|TRBV20-1|.
TGCAGTGCTAGAGGCCCCAACGGGGCCCAAGAGACCCAGTACTTC
CSARGPNGAQETQYF
>TRBJ2-6|.|TRBV25-1|.
TGTGCCAGCAGCAGGGTTGGGGCCAACGTCCTGACTTTC
CASSRVGANVLTF
>TRBJ1-1|.|TRBV29-1|.
TGCAGCGTTGTTCGGGTCCTGAACACTGAAGCTTTCTTT
CSVVRVLNTEAFF
>TRBJ2-3|.|TRBV20-1|once
TGCAGTGCTAGAGAAGGGATTCCGCAGTATTTT
CSAREGIPQYF
>TRBJ1-1|.|TRBV5-1|.
TGCGCCAGCAGCAAAGGACACGTCGCTGAAGCTTTCTTT
CASSKGHVAEAFF
>TRBJ1-1|.|TRBV20-1|.
TGCAGTGCATCAGGAGGGGGTAGACCTGAAGCTTTCTTT
CSASGGGRPEAFF
>TRBJ1-1|TRBD1|TRBV2|.
TGTGCCAGCAGTGAAGAGGGATGGACAGGGCCCCCGAGCACTGAAGCTTTCTTT
CASSEEGWTGPPSTEAFF
>TRBJ1-2|.|TRBV6-2/TRBV6-3|.
TGTGCCAGCGGGAGTGATGGCTACACCTTC
CASGSDGYTF
>TRBJ2-3|TRBD1|TRBV23-1|.
TGCGCCAGCAGTCCTCGGGACAGGGGCACAGATACGCAGTATTTT
CASSPRDRGTDTQYF
>TRBJ2-3|.|TRBV25-1|once
TGTGCCAGCAGCCAGTCGTCAGCAGGAATAGGCACAGATACGCAGTATTTT
CASSQSSAGIGTDTQYF
>TRBJ1-1|TRBD1|TRBV20-1|.
TGCAGTGCTAGAAGACAGGGGGCGAACACTGAAGCTTTCTTT
CSARRQGANTEAFF
>TRBJ2-2|.|TRBV5-1|.
TGCGCCAGCAGCTTGGCCGCAGGGAACACCGGGGAGCTGTTTTTT
CASSLAAGNTGELFF
>TRBJ2-1|TRBD2|TRBV20-1|.
TGCAGTGTCGGGAGGGGCCTAGCGAACAATGAGCAGTTCTTC
CSVGRGLANNEQFF
>TRBJ1-2|.|TRBV15|.
TGTGCCACCAGCAGAATAGGGGCCCTCTATGGCTACACCTTC
CATSRIGALYGYTF
>TRBJ2-3|.|TRBV7-2|.
TGTGCCAGCAGCTTAGTGGTAGTAACCACAGATACGCAGTATTTT
CASSLVVVTTDTQYF
>TRBJ1-2|TRBD1|TRBV3-1|.
TGTGCCAGCAGCCAAGAGACAGGGGGCGGATGGGGCTACACCTTC
CASSQETGGGWGYTF
>TRBJ2-7|.|TRBV7-8|.
TGTGCCAGCAGCTTATTGGGACAAAAATCCTACGAGCAGTACTTC
CASSLLGQKSYEQYF
>TRBJ1-1|.|TRBV5-4|.
TGTGCCAGCGCAATGCAGGGTCACACTGAAGCTTTCTTT
CASAMQGHTEAFF
>TRBJ1-1|.|TRBV12-3/TRBV12-4|.
TGTGCCAGCAGATCCTGGGGGGGATCTACTGAAGCTTTCTTT
CASRSWGGSTEAFF
>TRBJ1-2|.|TRBV25-1|.
TGTGCCAGCACCGACACTTACTCGGGCTACACCTTC
CASTDTYSGYTF
>TRBJ1-5|.|TRBV4-1|.
TGCGCCAGCAGCCAAGGTATAGAGCGTAATCAGCCCCAGCATTTT
CASSQGIERNQPQHF
>TRBJ1-2|.|TRBV3-1|.
TGTGCCAGCAGCCCATACCACGGGGGCGACTATGGCTACACCTTC
CASSPYHGGDYGYTF
>TRBJ2-2|TRBD2|TRBV29-1|.
TGCAGCGTTGGATGGGGACTAGCGGGAGTTGGGACCGGGGAGCTGTTTTTT
CSVGWGLAGVGTGELFF
>TRBJ1-2|.|TRBV29-1|.
TGCAGCGCCGAGAAGGTGTACACCTTC
CSAEKVYTF
>TRBJ2-5|.|TRBV4-3|.
TGCGCCAGCAGCCCGCGGGCCAACGGAGAGACCCAGTACTTC
CASSPRANGETQYF
>TRBJ2-6|TRBD1|TRBV12-3/TRBV12-4|.
TGTGCCAGCAGTGCCCGACAGGGGGCCGGCTCTGGGGCCAACGTCCTGACTTTC
CASSARQGAGSGANVLTF
>TRBJ1-5|.|TRBV20-1|.
TGCAGTGCTAGAGATCACGGCGGCAATCAGCCCCAGCATTTT
CSARDHGGNQPQHF
>TRBJ2-4|TRBD1|TRBV3-1|once
TGTGCCAGCAGCCAAGATCGGCGGACAGGGAAAAACATTCAGTACTTC
CASSQDRRTGKNIQYF
>TRBJ2-1|.|TRBV20-1|.
TGCAGTGCTAGAGACACAAACAATGAGCAGTTCTTC
CSARDTNNEQFF
>TRBJ2-5|.|TRBV7-9|.
TGTGCCAGCAGCTCACCCCGCGGGCAGCCGCAAGAGACCCAGTACTTC
CASSSPRGQPQETQYF
>TRBJ2-1|.|TRBV27|.
TGTGCCAGAGGCGTAAGCTCCTACAATGAGCAGTTCTTC
CARGVSSYNEQFF
>TRBJ1-6|.|TRBV7-9|.
TGTGCCAGCAGCTTCGGGTTAGATTCACCCCTCCACTTT
CASSFGLDSPLHF
>TRBJ1-6|.|TRBV9|.
TGTGCCAGCAGCGTAGAGGGGCAGGGATCTTCACCCCTCCACTTT
CASSVEGQGSSPLHF
>TRBJ2-2|TRBD2|TRBV4-3|few
TGCGCCAGCAGCCGAGGACTAGCGGGAGCCACCGGGGAGCTGTTTTTT
CASSRGLAGATGELFF
>TRBJ2-7|.|TRBV7-9|.
TGTGCCAGCAGCTTAGGGTCCACGAGCTACGAGCAGTACTTC
CASSLGSTSYEQYF
>TRBJ2-7|TRBD2|TRBV30|.
TGTGCCTGGAGGAGTAGCGGGAGGTCGGGGGAGCAGTACTTC
CAWRSSGRSGEQYF
>TRBJ2-1|.|TRBV20-1|.
TGCAGTGCCCTGAGACAGTCTGTTCGGAATGAGCAGTTCTTC
CSALRQSVRNEQFF
>TRBJ1-2|TRBD1|TRBV28|.
TGTGCCAGCACCGGTTTGTGGGACAGGGGGCGAAACTATGGCTACACCTTC
CASTGLWDRGRNYGYTF
>TRBJ1-2|TRBD1|TRBV15|.
TGTGCCACCAGCAGAATCCCGGGACAGAACTATGGCTACACCTTC
CATSRIPGQNYGYTF
>TRBJ2-1|.|TRBV20-1|.
TGCAGTGCTAGAGATGGGAGGAGGGTGAGAGTGGACAATGAGCAGTTCTTC
CSARDGRRVRVDNEQFF
>TRBJ2-7|.|TRBV30|.
TGTGCCTGGAGTAAGGGGGGGGTAGGGTACGAGCAGTACTTC
CAWSKGGVGYEQYF
>TRBJ2-5|TRBD2|TRBV7-7|once
TGTGCTAGCAGCTCGCAAGGCTTTGCGGGAGTACCAGAGACCCAGTACTTC
CASSSQGFAGVPETQYF
>TRBJ2-6|TRBD2|TRBV2|.
TGTGCCAGCAGTGAAGCGGCAAGCGGGGGGGCTGGGGCCAACGTCCTGACTTTC
CASSEAASGGAGANVLTF